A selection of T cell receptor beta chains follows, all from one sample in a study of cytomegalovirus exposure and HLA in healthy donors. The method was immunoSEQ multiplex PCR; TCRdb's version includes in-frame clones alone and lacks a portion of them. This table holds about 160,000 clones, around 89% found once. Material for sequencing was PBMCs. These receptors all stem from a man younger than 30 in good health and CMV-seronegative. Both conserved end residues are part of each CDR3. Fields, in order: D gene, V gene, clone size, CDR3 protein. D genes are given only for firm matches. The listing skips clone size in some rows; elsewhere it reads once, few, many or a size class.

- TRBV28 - CASRGQQWGTYNSPLHF
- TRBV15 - CATSRDGEGGLYEQYF
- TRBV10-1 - CASSEQATNTGELFF
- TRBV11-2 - CASSLSSNQPQHF
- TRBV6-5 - CASSFRQMNTEAFF
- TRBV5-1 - CASSPNTQGGGELFF
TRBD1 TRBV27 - CASSLIRSGTGNTGELFF
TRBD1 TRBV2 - CASSVGQGADEQYF
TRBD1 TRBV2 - CASSEIGTGGNEQFF
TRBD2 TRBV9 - CASSAPPGGTNTGELFF
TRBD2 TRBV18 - CASCALAGGYEQYF
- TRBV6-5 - CASSYSTGDEKLFF
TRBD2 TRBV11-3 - CASSLMGLAGGSTGELFF
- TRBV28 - CATAGTNYGYTF
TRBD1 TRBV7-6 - CASSFSGTGINEQFF
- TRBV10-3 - CAISEGGPLAKNIQYF
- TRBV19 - CASTRGPGELFF
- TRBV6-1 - CASRQATGGELFF
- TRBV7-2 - CASSFISGGSYEQYF
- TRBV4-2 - CASSLSSRGNRHRSPLHF
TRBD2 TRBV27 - CASSLSWAGGETQYF
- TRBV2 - CASSEGIASTDTQYF
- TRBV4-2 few CASSQGTLGSEQYF
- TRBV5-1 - CASSLADGGGLETQYF
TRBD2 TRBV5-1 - CASAFGGGWVDEQFF
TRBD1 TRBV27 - CASSSGTGLTAGELFF
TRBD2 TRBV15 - CATSVDHRGDEQFF
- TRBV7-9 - CASRAGASNYGYTF
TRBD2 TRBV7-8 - CASSSPLTSGGSYEQYF
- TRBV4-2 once CASRLSSPAGKTGYGYTF
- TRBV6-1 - CASRDWTANTEAFF
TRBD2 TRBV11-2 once CASSLRTSGRVYNEQFF
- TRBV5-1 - CASSFPVSNTGELFF
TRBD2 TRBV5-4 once CASSSASGQDEQYF
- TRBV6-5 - CASRIELGPYEQYF
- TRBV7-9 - CASNPSGHYGYTF
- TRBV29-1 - CSARGLTATNEKLFF
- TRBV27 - CASRTGYHEQFF
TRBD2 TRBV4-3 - CASSPTGTSGSDEQFF
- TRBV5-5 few CASSQGLSTEAFF
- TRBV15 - CATSSRGVYSNQPQHF
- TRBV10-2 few CASSDRSSNQPQHF
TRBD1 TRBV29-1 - CSARQGDGDTEAFF
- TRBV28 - CASNPGGHFNSPLHF
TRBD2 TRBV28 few CASNPGGARHEQYF
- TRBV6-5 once CASSYRGYSMGQPQHF
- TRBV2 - CASRATAANTGELFF
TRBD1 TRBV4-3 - CASSQLQGGGYTF
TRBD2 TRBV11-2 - CASRSGTSGGAETQYF
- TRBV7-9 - CASSLASGRGDTQYF
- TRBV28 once CASTLSGFNQPQHF
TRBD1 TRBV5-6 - CASSPGQGENIQYF
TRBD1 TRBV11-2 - CASSLAGTEQVTAYEQYF
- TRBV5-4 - CASSHAMDSAGDGYTF
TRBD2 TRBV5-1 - CASSLGVIAGSYEQYF
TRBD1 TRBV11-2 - CASSLAQGVTEAFF
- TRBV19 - CASTQGLSGNTIYF
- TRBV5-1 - CASSLARRVVGNEQFF